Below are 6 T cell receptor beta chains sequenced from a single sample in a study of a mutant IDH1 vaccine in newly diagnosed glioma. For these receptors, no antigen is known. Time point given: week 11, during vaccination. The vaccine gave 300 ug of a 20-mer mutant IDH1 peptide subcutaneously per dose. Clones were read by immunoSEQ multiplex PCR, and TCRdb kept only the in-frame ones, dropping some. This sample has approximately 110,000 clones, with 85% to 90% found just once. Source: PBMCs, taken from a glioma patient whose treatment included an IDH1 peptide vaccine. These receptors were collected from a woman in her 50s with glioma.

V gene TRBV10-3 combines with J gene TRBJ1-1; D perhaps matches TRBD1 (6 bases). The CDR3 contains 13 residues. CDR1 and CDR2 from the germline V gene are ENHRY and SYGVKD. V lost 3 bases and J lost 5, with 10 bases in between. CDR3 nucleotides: TGTGCCATCAGTGAAACAGGGAGAACTGAAGCTTTCTTT. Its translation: CAISETGRTEAFF.

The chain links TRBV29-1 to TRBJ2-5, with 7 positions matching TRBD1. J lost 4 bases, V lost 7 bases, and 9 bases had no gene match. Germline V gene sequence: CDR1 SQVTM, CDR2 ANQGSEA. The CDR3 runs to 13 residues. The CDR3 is CSALRDRGETQYF. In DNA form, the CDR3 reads TGCAGCGCCCTCCGGGACAGAGGAGAGACCCAGTACTTC.

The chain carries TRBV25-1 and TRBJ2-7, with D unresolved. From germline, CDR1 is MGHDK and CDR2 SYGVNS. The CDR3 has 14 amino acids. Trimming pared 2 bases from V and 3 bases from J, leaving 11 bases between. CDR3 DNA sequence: TGTGCCAGCAGTGAACTCGCAGCTTTCTACGAGCAGTACTTC. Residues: CASSELAAFYEQYF.

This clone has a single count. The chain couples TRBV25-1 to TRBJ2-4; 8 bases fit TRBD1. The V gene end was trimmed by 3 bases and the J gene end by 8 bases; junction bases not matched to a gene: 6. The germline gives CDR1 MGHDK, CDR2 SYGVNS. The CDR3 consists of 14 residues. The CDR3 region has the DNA TGTGCCAGCAGTGAGGCAGGGGGCGCGGACATTCAGTACTTC. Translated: CASSEAGGADIQYF.

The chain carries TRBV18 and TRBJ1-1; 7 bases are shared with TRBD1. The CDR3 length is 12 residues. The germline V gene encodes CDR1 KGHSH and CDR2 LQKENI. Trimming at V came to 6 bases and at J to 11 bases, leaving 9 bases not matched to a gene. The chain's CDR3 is CASSHTGEVAFF. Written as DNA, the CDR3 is TGTGCCAGCTCCCATACAGGGGAGGTGGCTTTCTTT.

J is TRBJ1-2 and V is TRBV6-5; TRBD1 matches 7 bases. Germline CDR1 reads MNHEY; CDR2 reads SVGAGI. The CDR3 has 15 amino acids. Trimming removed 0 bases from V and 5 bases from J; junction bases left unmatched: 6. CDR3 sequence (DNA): TGTGCCAGCAGTTACTCGACAGGGACAACTTATGGCTACACCTTC. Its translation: CASSYSTGTTYGYTF.